The clone carrying this T cell receptor (beta chain) was recorded at least ten times. These data are taken from a study of naive and memory T cell subsets. Trimming shortened V by 2 bases and J by 0 bases, and 5 bases separated the two germline ends. The germline V gene encodes CDR1 PRHDT and CDR2 FYEKMQ (reference sequence). This CDR3 region has 14 residues. Whole-blood samples were roughly 2.3 ml of peripheral blood from healthy adult volunteers. TCR cDNA received a 3' ligated oligonucleotide that carried a UMI. Unsorted total RNA, roughly 1 to 1,100 ng, was DNase treated before reverse transcription. Reverse transcription of blood and skin TCR RNA was primed at alpha and beta constant regions. One entry per CDR3 protein results from TCRdb running MiXCR on the 5' RACE reads. The sample consists of some 22,000 distinct CDR3 sequences, about 4% of them appearing once.

The V and J genes are TRBV13 and TRBJ2-4; unclear D gene. The TCR was taken from a male donor in good health. The CDR3 loop is CASSLNLAKNIQYF. Written as DNA, the CDR3 is TGTGCCAGCAGCTTAAATTTAGCCAAAAACATTCAGTACTTC.